This T cell receptor (beta chain) was obtained from a study of T cells expressing NK-cell markers. Whole-study context: In sorted CD3+CD56+NKG2C+, CD3+CD56+NKG2C- and CD3+CD56-NKG2C+ T cells, TCR beta repertoires were obtained.

The germline V gene encodes CDR1 SGHRS and CDR2 YFSETQ. CDR3 size: 16 residues. TCRdb re-called the 5' RACE reads and gives one entry per CDR3 protein, without DNA. This sample carries about 460,000 distinct CDR3 sequences, with 1.4% to 1.5% going to the ten biggest clones. Sample: blood T cells: a sorted CD56 or NKG2C T cell subset, CD4+ or CD8+ T cells, or bulk PBMC T cells (not recorded which). The chain has TRBV5-1 and TRBJ2-5; TCRdb indicates TRBD1, and absent DNA this call remains unverified. The origin of this receptor is a woman in her forties or fifties in good health. The CDR3 is CASSLQGSLSGETQYF.